A selection of T cell receptor beta chains follows, all from one sample in a study of blood T cell repertoires in COVID-19. Using immunoSEQ multiplex PCR, the repertoire was profiled, and TCRdb retains in-frame clones only, with some absent. The sample records about 320,000 clones, about 87% being singletons. Material for sequencing was PBMCs or T cells enriched from blood (not recorded which). Receptors originate from a woman aged 18-30 years who had recovered from COVID-19. Each CDR3 is given with its conserved first and last residue. The D gene is left open where the match is weak. For some rows the clone size is stated as once, few or many, or as a class when expanded; others skip it.

d_gene,abundance,v_gene,j_gene,CDR3nt,CDR3aa
-,-,TRBV19,TRBJ1-2,TGTGCCAGTACCGGTGTAGTTACCGATGGCTACACCTTC,CASTGVVTDGYTF
-,-,TRBV6-1,TRBJ2-2,TGTGCCAGCAGTGATTTTGCCAGGGAGAACACCGGGGAGCTGTTTTTT,CASSDFARENTGELFF
-,-,TRBV7-2,TRBJ1-1,TGTGCCAGCAGCTTAGGGAGGGGGAACACTGAAGCTTTCTTT,CASSLGRGNTEAFF
TRBD1,-,TRBV7-2,TRBJ1-1,TGTGCCAGCAGTTTCGGGGGTACAGGGGTCACTGAAGCTTTCTTT,CASSFGGTGVTEAFF
TRBD1,-,TRBV18,TRBJ1-1,TGTGCCAGCTCACCCGACTTCAACAGGGGCGCTGAAGCTTTCTTT,CASSPDFNRGAEAFF
TRBD1,few,TRBV28,TRBJ1-4,TGTGCCAGCAGACAGGGGAATGAAAAACTGTTTTTT,CASRQGNEKLFF
TRBD1,-,TRBV11-3,TRBJ2-1,TGTGCCAGCAGCTCGACCGGGACAGGGGGAATCCATGAGCAGTTCTTC,CASSSTGTGGIHEQFF
-,-,TRBV6-5,TRBJ1-3,TGTGCCAGCCGGGAGGCGGCTGGAAACACCATATATTTT,CASREAAGNTIYF
TRBD2,-,TRBV5-1,TRBJ2-1,TGCGCCAGCAGCTTGGACGGACTAGCGGGGTCCCCTGAGCAGTTCTTC,CASSLDGLAGSPEQFF
TRBD2,-,TRBV7-9,TRBJ2-5,TGTGCCAGCAGCTTCACTAGCGGGGGGTATGGGACCCAGTACTTC,CASSFTSGGYGTQYF
TRBD2,-,TRBV3-1/TRBV3-2,TRBJ2-2,TGTGCCAGCAGCCAAGATGGAGGTAGCGGGAGGGTGTATCACACCGGGGAGCTGTTTTTT,CASSQDGGSGRVYHTGELFF
TRBD2,-,TRBV4-1,TRBJ2-3,TGCGCCAGCAGCCCGGGACTAGCGGGAGGTAGACGAGATACGCAGTATTTT,CASSPGLAGGRRDTQYF
TRBD1,few,TRBV5-1,TRBJ2-2,TGCGCCAGCAGCTTGAGGACAGGGGACACCGGGGAGCTGTTTTTT,CASSLRTGDTGELFF
-,few,TRBV2,TRBJ1-4,TGTGCCGGGGCGGGACGGATTAATGAAAAACTGTTTTTT,CAGAGRINEKLFF
-,-,TRBV28,TRBJ1-2,TGTGCCAGCAGTCCCAGCTACGGACAGACTTATGGCTACACCTTC,CASSPSYGQTYGYTF
-,-,TRBV28,TRBJ1-4,TGTGCCAGCAGTTCACGACGGGGGAGTGATGAAAAACTGTTTTTT,CASSSRRGSDEKLFF
-,-,TRBV5-6,TRBJ1-1,TGTGCCAGCAGCTTTCTGGGTCCCGAGGGTATCACTGAAGCTTTCTTT,CASSFLGPEGITEAFF
-,-,TRBV5-4,TRBJ2-3,TGTGCCAGCAGCTCAGGAGGAAGCACAGATACGCAGTATTTT,CASSSGGSTDTQYF
-,-,TRBV18,TRBJ1-2,TGTGCCAGCTCACCAGTCAGGGATACTAACTATGGCTACACCTTC,CASSPVRDTNYGYTF
TRBD2,-,TRBV6-5,TRBJ2-1,TGTGCCAGCACCTACAGCGGGAGTTTGAATGAGCAGTTCTTC,CASTYSGSLNEQFF
-,-,TRBV29-1,TRBJ1-2,TGCAGCGTTTTCGCAGGACAGACTAACTATGGCTACACCTTC,CSVFAGQTNYGYTF
TRBD1,-,TRBV7-7,TRBJ2-5,TGTGCCAGCAGCTTAGGCAGGGGGAAAGAGACCCAGTACTTC,CASSLGRGKETQYF
TRBD2,once,TRBV7-2,TRBJ2-1,TGTGCCAGCAGCCACCCGGGACTAGCCCGGTGGGTGAATGAGCAGTTCTTC,CASSHPGLARWVNEQFF
-,few,TRBV7-2,TRBJ2-7,TGTGCCAGCAGCCCCGGCCCCCGGAGATACGAGCAGTACTTC,CASSPGPRRYEQYF
TRBD2,once,TRBV7-2,TRBJ2-7,TGTGCCAGCAGCGAACTCACTAGCGGCCCCTACGAGCAGTACTTC,CASSELTSGPYEQYF
-,once,TRBV4-1,TRBJ1-1,TGCGCCAGCAGATACGCCAAGGGGGAAAGGACTGAAGCTTTCTTT,CASRYAKGERTEAFF
TRBD2,few,TRBV4-2,TRBJ2-3,TGTGCCAGCAGCCTTCTGAGGGAGGGCCGTGATACGCAGTATTTT,CASSLLREGRDTQYF
TRBD1,few,TRBV2,TRBJ2-5,TGTGCCAGCAGTGAAGCGCTTCAGAGGGGGCTAGGAGAGACCCAGTACTTC,CASSEALQRGLGETQYF
TRBD1,-,TRBV4-2,TRBJ1-1,TGTGCCAGCAGCCCCCGGGGACAGGGTAAGAACACTGAAGCTTTCTTT,CASSPRGQGKNTEAFF
-,-,TRBV7-3,TRBJ2-6,TGTGCCAGCAGCTTCCAGTACTCTGGGGCCAACGTCCTGACTTTC,CASSFQYSGANVLTF
TRBD2,-,TRBV3-1/TRBV3-2,TRBJ2-1,TGTGCCAGCAGCCAAGTCTACGGGAGGGCCCACAATGAGCAGTTCTTC,CASSQVYGRAHNEQFF
-,-,TRBV3-1/TRBV3-2,TRBJ2-7,TGTGCCAGCAGCCAAGGCTCAGATGGCTCTGGGGCGCAGTACTTC,CASSQGSDGSGAQYF
TRBD1,-,TRBV6-5,TRBJ2-2,TGTGCCAGCAGTAGGGCCAACAGGGGGACCGGGGAGCTGTTTTTT,CASSRANRGTGELFF
TRBD1,-,TRBV5-1,TRBJ2-1,TGCGCCAGCAGCCCGCCCGGACAGGGTGGAAACAATGAGCAGTTCTTC,CASSPPGQGGNNEQFF
TRBD2,-,TRBV10-3,TRBJ2-1,TGTGCCATCGGGGGCACTAGCGGAAGCTCCTACAATGAGCAGTTCTTC,CAIGGTSGSSYNEQFF
TRBD1,-,TRBV5-4,TRBJ2-1,TGTGCCAGCAACGCGCCTAGACAGGGTAGGAATGAGCAGTTCTTC,CASNAPRQGRNEQFF
-,-,TRBV14,TRBJ1-2,TGTGCCAGCAGCCTCCAGAGAGGAGGGCACTATGGCTACACCTTC,CASSLQRGGHYGYTF
TRBD1,once,TRBV6-5,TRBJ1-1,TGTGCCAGCAGGTCAACAGGGGACACTGAAGCTTTCTTT,CASRSTGDTEAFF
TRBD2,-,TRBV19,TRBJ2-1,TGTGCCAGTAAAGGGACTAGCTCCAATGAGCAGTTCTTC,CASKGTSSNEQFF
-,-,TRBV7-6,TRBJ1-1,TGTGCCAGCAGCTTAGGCGCAGGGATCGCTTTCTTT,CASSLGAGIAFF
TRBD2,-,TRBV11-3,TRBJ2-5,TGTGCCAGCAGCTTAGGGCTAGCGGCAGACCAAGAGACCCAGTACTTC,CASSLGLAADQETQYF
-,-,TRBV4-1,TRBJ2-5,TGCGCCAGCAGCCAAGTTTTCTCCGCGGGTGGCGAGACCCAGTACTTC,CASSQVFSAGGETQYF
TRBD1,-,TRBV7-2,TRBJ1-4,TGTGCCAGCAGCTTAGCGGGGACAGGGGATGAAAAACTGTTTTTT,CASSLAGTGDEKLFF
TRBD1,-,TRBV11-2,TRBJ1-1,TGTGCCAGCAGCCGTCCAGGGACAGGCCCTTTCTTT,CASSRPGTGPFF
TRBD1,many,TRBV27,TRBJ1-6,TGTGCCAGCAGTCCACAGGGGCCGCTGTATAATTCACCCCTCCACTTT,CASSPQGPLYNSPLHF
TRBD2,-,TRBV6-1,TRBJ2-3,TGTGCCAGCAGTGAAGCGCTAGCGGGAGGAACAGATACGCAGTATTTT,CASSEALAGGTDTQYF
TRBD1,-,TRBV4-3,TRBJ1-1,TGCGCCAGCAGCCAAGACAGGGGGCGCGGCACTGAAGCTTTCTTT,CASSQDRGRGTEAFF
-,few,TRBV11-3,TRBJ2-3,TGTGCCAGCAGCCGAAGATCCTCCAGATCCACAGATACGCAGTATTTT,CASSRRSSRSTDTQYF
TRBD1,-,TRBV5-1,TRBJ2-7,TGCGCCAGCAGCGTAGGACAGGGGGTCTCCTACGAGCAGTACTTC,CASSVGQGVSYEQYF
TRBD1,-,TRBV5-1,TRBJ1-4,TGCGCCAGCAGCTTGAAAGGGGGCGGTCGCGATGAAAAACTGTTTTTT,CASSLKGGGRDEKLFF
-,once,TRBV28,TRBJ1-3,TGTGCCAGCAGTCCTCGGGGGGGTGGGCCCTACTCTGGAAACACCATATATTTT,CASSPRGGGPYSGNTIYF
-,few,TRBV4-2,TRBJ2-3,TGTGCCAGCAGCCACGGAAGCGGCGACACAGATACGCAGTATTTT,CASSHGSGDTDTQYF
TRBD1,-,TRBV14,TRBJ2-7,TGTGCCAGCAGCTCTGGGACAGGATACTACGAGCAGTACTTC,CASSSGTGYYEQYF
-,-,TRBV7-3,TRBJ1-3,TGTGCCAGCAGCTTCCAGGGATCCGGAAACACCATATATTTT,CASSFQGSGNTIYF
-,-,TRBV5-1,TRBJ2-5,TGCGCCAGCAGTTCGTCCCCCCAAGAGACCCAGTACTTC,CASSSSPQETQYF
-,once,TRBV5-6,TRBJ1-1,TGTGCCAGCAGCTTGAGAGCCGGAGACACTGAAGCTTTCTTT,CASSLRAGDTEAFF
-,-,TRBV21-1,TRBJ1-1,TGTGCCAGCAGCAAAGAGAACGGCGGGACAGCCTTGTCCACTGAAGCTTTCTTT,CASSKENGGTALSTEAFF